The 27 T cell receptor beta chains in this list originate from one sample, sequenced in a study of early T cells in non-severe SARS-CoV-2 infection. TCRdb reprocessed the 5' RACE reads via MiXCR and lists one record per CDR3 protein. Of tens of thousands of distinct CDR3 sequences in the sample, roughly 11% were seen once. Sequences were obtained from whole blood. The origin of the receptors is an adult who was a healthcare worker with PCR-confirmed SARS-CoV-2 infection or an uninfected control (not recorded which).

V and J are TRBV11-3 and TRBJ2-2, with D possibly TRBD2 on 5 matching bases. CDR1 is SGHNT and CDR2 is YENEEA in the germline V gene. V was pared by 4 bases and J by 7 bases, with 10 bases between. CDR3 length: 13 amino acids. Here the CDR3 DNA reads TGTGCCAGCAGCTCACGGGGTATCGGGGAGCTGTTTTTT. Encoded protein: CASSSRGIGELFF. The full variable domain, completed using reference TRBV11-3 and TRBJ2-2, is EAGVVQSPRYKIIEKKQPVAFWCNPISGHNTLYWYLQNLGQGPELLIRYENEEAVDDSQLPKDRFSAERLKGVDSTLKIQPAELGDSAVYLCASSSRGIGELFFGEGSRLTVL.

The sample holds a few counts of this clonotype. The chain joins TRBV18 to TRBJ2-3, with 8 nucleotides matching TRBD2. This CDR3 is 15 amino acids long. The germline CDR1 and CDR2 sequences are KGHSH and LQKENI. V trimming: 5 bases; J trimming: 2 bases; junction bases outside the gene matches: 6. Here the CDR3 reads CASSRSGGNTDTQYF. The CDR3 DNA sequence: TGTGCCAGCTCAAGAAGCGGGGGTAACACAGATACGCAGTATTTT.

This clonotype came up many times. The CDR3 DNA reads TGCAGCGTCGGACAATGGGGAGGCACTGAAGCTTTCTTT. The encoded protein is CSVGQWGGTEAFF. J is TRBJ1-1 and V is TRBV29-1; weak D call: TRBD1 (5 bases). Germline CDR1 is SQVTM and CDR2 is ANQGSEA. This CDR3 has 13 amino acids. Trimming pared 6 bases from V and 4 bases from J, leaving 15 bases between.

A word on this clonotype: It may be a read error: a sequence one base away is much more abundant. CDR3: CASSLSPTGPCNEQFF. The CDR3 DNA sequence: TGTGCCAGCAGCCTCTCACCGACAGGGCCATGCAATGAGCAGTTCTTC. The V and J genes are TRBV3-1 and TRBJ2-1; 7 bases align to TRBD1. The trim removed 4 bases at V and 6 bases at J, leaving 12 bases unmatched. The germline gives CDR1 LGHDT, CDR2 YNNKEL (reference sequence). This CDR3 has 16 residues.

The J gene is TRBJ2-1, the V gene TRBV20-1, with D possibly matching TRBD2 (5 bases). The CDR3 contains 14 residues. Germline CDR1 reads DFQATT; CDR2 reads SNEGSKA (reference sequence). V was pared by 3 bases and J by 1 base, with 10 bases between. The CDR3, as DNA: TGCAGTGCTAGTTTTGAGGGATCCTACAATGAGCAGTTCTTC. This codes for CSASFEGSYNEQFF.

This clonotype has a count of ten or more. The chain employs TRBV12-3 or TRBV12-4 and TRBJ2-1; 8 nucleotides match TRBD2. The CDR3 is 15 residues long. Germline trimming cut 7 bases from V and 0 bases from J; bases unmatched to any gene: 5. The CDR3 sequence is CASNIGGASYNEQFF. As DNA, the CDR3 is TGTGCCAGCAACATCGGGGGGGCCTCCTACAATGAGCAGTTCTTC.

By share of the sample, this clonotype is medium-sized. CDR3: CASPDRENEKLFF. The CDR3 bases are TGTGCCAGTCCGGACAGGGAAAATGAAAAACTGTTTTTT. The chain carries TRBV6-9 and TRBJ1-4; TRBD1 matches 8 bases. The CDR3 runs to 13 residues. The V gene's germline CDR1 is MNHGY and CDR2 SVAAGI. Trimming removed 9 bases from V and 5 bases from J; junction bases left unmatched: 5.

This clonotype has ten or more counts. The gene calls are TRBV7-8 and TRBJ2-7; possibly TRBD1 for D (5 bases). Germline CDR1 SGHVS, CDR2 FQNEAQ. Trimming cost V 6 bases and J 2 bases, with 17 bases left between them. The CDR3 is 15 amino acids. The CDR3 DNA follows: TGTGCCAGCAGGACTTACAGGAATAGTACCTACGAGCAGTACTTC. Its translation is CASRTYRNSTYEQYF. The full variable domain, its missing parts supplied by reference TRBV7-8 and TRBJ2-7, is GAGVSQSPRYKVAKRGQDVALRCDPISGHVSLFWYQQALGQGPEFLTYFQNEAQLDKSGLPSDRFFAERPEGSVSTLKIQRTQQEDSAVYLCASRTYRNSTYEQYFGPGTRLTVT.

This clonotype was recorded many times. CDR3 protein: CASSPRAQRTSYEQYF. CDR3 DNA sequence: TGTGCCAGCAGCCCAAGGGCCCAAAGGACCTCCTACGAGCAGTACTTC. The chain uses TRBV27 and TRBJ2-7, with D hard to call. Germline V gives CDR1 MNHEY, CDR2 SMNVEV (reference sequence). Trimming removed 6 bases at V and 0 bases at J, with 18 bases between. This CDR3 has 16 residues.

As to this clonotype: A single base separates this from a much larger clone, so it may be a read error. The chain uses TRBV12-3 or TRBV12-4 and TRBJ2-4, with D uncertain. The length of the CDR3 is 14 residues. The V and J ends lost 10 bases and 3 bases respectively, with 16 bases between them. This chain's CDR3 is CATESDLVKNIQYF. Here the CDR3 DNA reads TGTGCCACCGAGTCAGACCTAGTCAAAAACATTCAGTACTTC.

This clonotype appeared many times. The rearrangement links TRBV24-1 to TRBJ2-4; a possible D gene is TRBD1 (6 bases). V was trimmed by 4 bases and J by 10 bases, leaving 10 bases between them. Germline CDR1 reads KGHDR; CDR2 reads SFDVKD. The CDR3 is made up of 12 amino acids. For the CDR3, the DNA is TGTGCCACCAGTGACCAGACAGGTATTCAGTACTTC. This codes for CATSDQTGIQYF.

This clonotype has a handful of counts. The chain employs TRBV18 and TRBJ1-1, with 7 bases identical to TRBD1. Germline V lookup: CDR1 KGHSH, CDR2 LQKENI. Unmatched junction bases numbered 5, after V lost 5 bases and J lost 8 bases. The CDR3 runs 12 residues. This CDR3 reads CASSTRGQEAFF. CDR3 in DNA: TGTGCCAGCTCAACCCGGGGACAGGAAGCTTTCTTT.

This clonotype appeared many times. The CDR3 region has the DNA TGTGCCAGCAGCTTATCAGTTACTAACTATGGCTACACCTTC. It encodes CASSLSVTNYGYTF. The V call is TRBV7-2, the J call TRBJ1-2; D is ambiguous. CDR1 and CDR2 from the germline V gene are SGHTA and FQGNSA. CDR3 length: 14 amino acids. V dropped 2 bases and J dropped 0 bases, with 7 bases sitting between them.

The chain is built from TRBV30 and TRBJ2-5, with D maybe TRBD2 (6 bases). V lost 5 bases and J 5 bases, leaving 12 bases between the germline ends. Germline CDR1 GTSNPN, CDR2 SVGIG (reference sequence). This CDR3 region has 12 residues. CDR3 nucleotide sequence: TGTGCCTGGGGAGGGCCCGCGGAGACCCAGTACTTC. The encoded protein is CAWGGPAETQYF. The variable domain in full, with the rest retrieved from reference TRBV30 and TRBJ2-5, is SQTIHQWPATLVQPVGSPLSLECTVEGTSNPNLYWYRQAAGRGLQLLFYSVGIGQISSEVPQNLSASRPQDRQFILSSKKLLLSDSGFYLCAWGGPAETQYFGPGTRLLVL.

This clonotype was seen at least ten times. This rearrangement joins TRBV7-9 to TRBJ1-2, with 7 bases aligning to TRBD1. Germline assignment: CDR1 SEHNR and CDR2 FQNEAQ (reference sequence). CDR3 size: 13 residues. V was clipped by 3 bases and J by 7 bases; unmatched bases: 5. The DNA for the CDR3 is TGTGCCAGCAGCTTTGCAGGGGGATTTGGCTACACCTTC. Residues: CASSFAGGFGYTF.

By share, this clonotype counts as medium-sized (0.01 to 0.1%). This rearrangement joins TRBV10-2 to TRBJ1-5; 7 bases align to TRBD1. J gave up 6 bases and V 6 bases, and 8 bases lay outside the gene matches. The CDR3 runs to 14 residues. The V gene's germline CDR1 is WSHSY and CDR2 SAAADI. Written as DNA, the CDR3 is TGCGCCAGCAGAGCGACAGGGCAGGGTCAGCCCCAGCATTTT. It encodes CASRATGQGQPQHF.

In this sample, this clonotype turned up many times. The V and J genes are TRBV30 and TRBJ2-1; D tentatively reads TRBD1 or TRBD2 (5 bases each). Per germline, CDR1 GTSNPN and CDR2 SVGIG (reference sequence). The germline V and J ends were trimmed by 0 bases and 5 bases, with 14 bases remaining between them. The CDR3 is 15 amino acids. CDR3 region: CAWSVEGKGHNEQFF. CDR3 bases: TGTGCCTGGAGTGTAGAGGGGAAAGGGCACAATGAGCAGTTCTTC. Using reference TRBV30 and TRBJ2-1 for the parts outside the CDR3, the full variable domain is SQTIHQWPATLVQPVGSPLSLECTVEGTSNPNLYWYRQAAGRGLQLLFYSVGIGQISSEVPQNLSASRPQDRQFILSSKKLLLSDSGFYLCAWSVEGKGHNEQFFGPGTRLTVL.

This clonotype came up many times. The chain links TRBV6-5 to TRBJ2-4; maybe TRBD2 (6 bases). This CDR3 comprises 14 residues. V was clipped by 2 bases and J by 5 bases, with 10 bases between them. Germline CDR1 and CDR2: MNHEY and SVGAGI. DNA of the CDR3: TGTGCCAGCAGTTACAGTCCGGGGGAAAACATTCAGTACTTC. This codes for CASSYSPGENIQYF.

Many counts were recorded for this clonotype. The CDR3 loop reads CATSGAGEANTGELFF. The CDR3 DNA sequence: TGTGCCACCAGTGGCGCAGGCGAGGCGAACACCGGGGAGCTGTTTTTT. The V gene is TRBV24-1, the J gene TRBJ2-2; D uncertain. This CDR3 spans 16 amino acids. Germline lookup yields CDR1 KGHDR and CDR2 SFDVKD. The V gene lost 5 bases and the J gene lost 0 bases, with 12 bases spanning the gap.

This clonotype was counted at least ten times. CDR3 protein: CASSFETQYF. The CDR3 DNA reads TGTGCCAGCAGCTTCGAGACCCAGTACTTC. The chain uses TRBV11-2 and TRBJ2-5; no firm D call. The germline gives CDR1 SGHAT, CDR2 FQNNGV. CDR3 length: 10 amino acids. V lost 3 bases to trimming and J lost 5 bases, with 1 base between them. Using reference TRBV11-2 and TRBJ2-5 for the parts outside the CDR3, the full variable domain is EAGVAQSPRYKIIEKRQSVAFWCNPISGHATLYWYQQILGQGPKLLIQFQNNGVVDDSQLPKDRFSAERLKGVDSTLKIQPAKLEDSAVYLCASSFETQYFGPGTRLLVL.

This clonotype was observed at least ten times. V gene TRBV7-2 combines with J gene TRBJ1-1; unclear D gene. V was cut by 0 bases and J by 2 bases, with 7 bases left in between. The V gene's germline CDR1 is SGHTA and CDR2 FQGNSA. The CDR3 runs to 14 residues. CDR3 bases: TGTGCCAGCAGCTTAGCAAAGGGCAACACTGAAGCTTTCTTT. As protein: CASSLAKGNTEAFF.

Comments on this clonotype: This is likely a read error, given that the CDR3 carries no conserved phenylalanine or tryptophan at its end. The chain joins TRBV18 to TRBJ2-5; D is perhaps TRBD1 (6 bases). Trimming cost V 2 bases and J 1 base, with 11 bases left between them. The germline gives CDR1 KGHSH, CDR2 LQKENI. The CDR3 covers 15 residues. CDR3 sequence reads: CASSPGGRVQETQYL. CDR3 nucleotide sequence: TGTGCCAGCTCACCAGGGGGCAGGGTCCAAGAGACCCAGTACCTC.

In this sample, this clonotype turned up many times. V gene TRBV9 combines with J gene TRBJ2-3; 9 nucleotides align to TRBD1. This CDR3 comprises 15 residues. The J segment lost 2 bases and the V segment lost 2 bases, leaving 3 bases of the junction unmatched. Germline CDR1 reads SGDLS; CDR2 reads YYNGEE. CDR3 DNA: TGTGCCAGCAGCGTGACAGGGGGAGTCACAGATACGCAGTATTTT. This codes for CASSVTGGVTDTQYF.

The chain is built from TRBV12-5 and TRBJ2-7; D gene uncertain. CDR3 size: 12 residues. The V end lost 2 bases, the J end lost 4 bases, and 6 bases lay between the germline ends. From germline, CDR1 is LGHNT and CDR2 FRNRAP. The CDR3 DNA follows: TGTGCTAGTGGTTTGTCGGATTACGAGCAGTACTTC. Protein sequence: CASGLSDYEQYF.

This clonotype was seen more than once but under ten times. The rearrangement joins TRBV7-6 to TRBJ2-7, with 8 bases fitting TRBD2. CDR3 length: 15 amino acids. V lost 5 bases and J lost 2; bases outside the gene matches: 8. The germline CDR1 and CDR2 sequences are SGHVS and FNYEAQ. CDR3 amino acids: CASSPGGDSTYEQYF. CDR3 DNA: TGTGCCAGCAGCCCGGGGGGGGACTCGACCTACGAGCAGTACTTC.

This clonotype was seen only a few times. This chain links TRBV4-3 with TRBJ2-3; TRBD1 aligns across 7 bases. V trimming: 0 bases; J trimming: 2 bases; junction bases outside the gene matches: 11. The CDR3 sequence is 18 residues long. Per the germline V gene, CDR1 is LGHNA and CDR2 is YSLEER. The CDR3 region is CASSQDRPQGDTTDTQYF. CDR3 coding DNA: TGCGCCAGCAGCCAAGATCGCCCCCAGGGGGATACCACAGATACGCAGTATTTT.

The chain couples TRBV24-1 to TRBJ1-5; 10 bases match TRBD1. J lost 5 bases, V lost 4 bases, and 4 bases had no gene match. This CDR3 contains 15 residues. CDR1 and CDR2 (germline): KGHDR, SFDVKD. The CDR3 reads CATSDPGTGDQPQHF. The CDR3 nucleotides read TGTGCCACCAGTGACCCTGGGACAGGGGATCAGCCCCAGCATTTT.